This T cell receptor beta chain was profiled in a study of shared clonotypes between healthy human individuals. Germline lookup yields CDR1 MNHEY and CDR2 SVGAGI. The CDR3 is 13 residues long. Trimming left V 8 bases short and J 5 bases short, with 14 bases between. This table comes from immunoSEQ multiplex PCR, and its TCRdb copy is limited to in-frame clones, with some not included. Among about 1.5 million clones, approximately 98% were seen once, and the ten largest hold about 0.45%. The source is a man under 40 in good health. The chain is built from TRBV6-5 and TRBJ2-3; D remains unclear. The sample consisted of naive CD4+ T cells sorted from blood. Subset denoted: CD45RA+ positively selected. For the CDR3, the DNA is TGTGCCAGCTCCGTCAGTTATAAAGATACGCAGTATTTT. It codes for CASSVSYKDTQYF.